These 18 T cell receptor beta chains came from one sample sequenced in a study of beta chain features in type 1 diabetes. All of the isolated RNA was reverse transcribed, so expressed TCRB transcripts were sequenced. This table comes from immunoSEQ multiplex PCR, and its TCRdb copy is limited to in-frame clones, with some not included. The sample consists of roughly 370,000 clones, roughly 13% of them appearing once. What was sequenced was naive CD4+ T cells from blood. The receptors come from a man aged 30 to 39 in good health.

The chain employs TRBV7-2 and TRBJ2-7; D may be TRBD2 (5 bases). V lost 6 bases, J lost 3 bases, and 21 bases lay in between. The CDR3 totals 16 residues. Germline V gene data show CDR1 as SGHTA and CDR2 as FQGNSA. CDR3 residues: CASRLPTRSRHYEQYF. The CDR3 coding sequence is TGTGCCAGCAGGCTCCCCACTAGATCTCGGCACTACGAGCAGTACTTC.

This clone showed up just a few times. The chain is built from TRBV2 and TRBJ2-7; 8 bases line up with TRBD2. The germline V gene has CDR1 SNHLY and CDR2 FYNNEI. CDR3 size: 13 residues. V lost 4 bases, J lost 7 bases, and 6 bases stayed unmatched. This CDR3 is CASSASGSGEQYV. CDR3 nucleotides: TGTGCCAGCAGTGCGAGCGGGAGTGGGGAGCAGTACGTC.

A note on this clone: Other DNA sequences in the sample encode the same CDR3. The chain uses TRBV7-2 and TRBJ2-5; unclear D gene. Looked up from germline, CDR1 is SGHTA and CDR2 is FQGNSA. The CDR3 loop spans 13 amino acids. V was clipped by 5 bases and J by 5 bases, with 12 bases between them. The CDR3 nucleotides read TGTGCCAGCAGCCCCGGGCTCGCGGAGACCCAGTACTTC. It is translated as CASSPGLAETQYF.

The J gene is TRBJ2-7, the V gene TRBV25-1; D uncertain. This CDR3 has 13 residues. Trimming took 3 bases from V and 0 from J, leaving 6 bases between them. Germline CDR1 and CDR2: MGHDK and SYGVNS. The CDR3 nucleotides are TGTGCCAGCAGTGATTGGAGCTCCTACGAGCAGTACTTC. This sequence encodes CASSDWSSYEQYF.

The rearrangement joins TRBV30 to TRBJ2-1, with unresolved D. Trimming stripped 5 bases from V and 6 bases from J, with 14 bases between. Germline V gives CDR1 GTSNPN, CDR2 SVGIG (reference sequence). The CDR3 contains 13 residues. CDR3 in DNA: TGTGCCTGGGGGCTGGCGGCCACCAATGAGCAGTTCTTC. Translating gives CAWGLAATNEQFF.

This clone has a handful of counts. Other nucleotide sequences from this sample produce the same CDR3. V is TRBV7-9 and J is TRBJ2-1; 11 positions agree with TRBD2. V gave up 1 base and J gave up 4 bases; unmatched junction bases: 0. This CDR3 is built from 15 residues. In germline, CDR1 is SEHNR, CDR2 FQNEAQ (reference sequence). For the CDR3, the DNA is TGTGCCAGCAGCTTAGGACTAGCGGGGTACAATGAGCAGTTCTTC. Protein product: CASSLGLAGYNEQFF.

The CDR3 DNA follows: TGTGCCAGCAGCGCAACTAGCGCGCCGAACACCGGGGAGCTGTTTTTT. Translated, it gives CASSATSAPNTGELFF. The rearrangement links TRBV9 to TRBJ2-2, with 7 bases matching TRBD2. The CDR3 runs to 16 residues. Looked up from germline, CDR1 is SGDLS and CDR2 is YYNGEE. J lost 0 bases, V lost 3 bases, and 5 bases had no gene match.

This sequence joins TRBV4-3 and TRBJ1-4; D is undetermined. The CDR3 sequence is 15 residues long. Germline CDR1 is LGHNA and CDR2 is YSLEER. V dropped 4 bases and J dropped 4 bases, with 13 bases sitting between them. CDR3 coding DNA: TGCGCCAGCAGCCGCATGAAGACAAGTAATGAAAAACTGTTTTTT. Translated: CASSRMKTSNEKLFF.

The genes are TRBV27 and TRBJ2-1; maybe TRBD2 (5 bases). V shed 3 bases and J shed 6 bases, with 21 bases lying between them. The CDR3 loop spans 17 amino acids. The germline CDR1 and CDR2 sequences are MNHEY and SMNVEV (reference sequence). The CDR3 coding sequence is TGTGCCAGCAGTTTGAGGGTTTCGGACCATCGACCCAATGAGCAGTTCTTC. Amino acids: CASSLRVSDHRPNEQFF.

The rearrangement links TRBV7-2 to TRBJ2-2; D not certain. This CDR3 comprises 15 residues. V lost 0 bases, J lost 7 bases, and 12 bases lay in between. Germline V CDR1 and CDR2: SGHTA, FQGNSA. CDR3 protein: CASSLAHHLDGELFF. CDR3 DNA sequence: TGTGCCAGCAGCTTAGCGCATCATCTAGACGGGGAGCTGTTTTTT.

The rearrangement links TRBV12-5 to TRBJ2-7, with D possibly TRBD1 on 5 matching bases. V was clipped by 4 bases and J by 3 bases, with 16 bases between them. CDR1 and CDR2 from the germline V gene are LGHNT and FRNRAP. This CDR3 contains 15 residues. CDR3 nucleotide sequence: TGTGCTAGTGGTTCATCACGACAGTTCGGCTACGAGCAGTACGTC. It translates to CASGSSRQFGYEQYV.

The rearrangement uses TRBV7-8 and TRBJ2-5; D unclear. This CDR3 has 15 residues. Germline V CDR1 and CDR2: SGHVS, FQNEAQ. The V end was cut by 1 base, the J end by 1 base, with 10 bases between. For the CDR3, the DNA is TGTGCCAGCAGCTTAGTGGACGGATTCCAAGAGACCCAGTACTTC. It encodes CASSLVDGFQETQYF.

DNA for the CDR3: TGTGCCAGCAGCTTTGTTGAGTATGGCTACACCTTC. Protein: CASSFVEYGYTF. V usage is TRBV7-2 and J usage is TRBJ1-2; D is unclear. Germline values: CDR1 SGHTA, CDR2 FQGNSA. Trimming removed 3 bases from V and 5 bases from J, with 7 bases in between. The CDR3 totals 12 residues.

This clone was observed a few times. The rearrangement uses TRBV7-9 and TRBJ2-3; tentatively, D is TRBD2 (7 bases). The CDR3 sequence is 15 residues long. Trimming removed 5 bases at V and 3 bases at J, with 15 bases between. Germline V gives CDR1 SEHNR, CDR2 FQNEAQ (reference sequence). The CDR3 protein is CASSPRGAPTDTQYF. The CDR3 DNA reads as TGTGCCAGCAGCCCTCGGGGGGCGCCGACAGATACGCAGTATTTT. Together with reference TRBV7-9 and TRBJ2-3, the CDR3 gives the full variable domain: DTGVSQNPRHKITKRGQNVTFRCDPISEHNRLYWYRQTLGQGPEFLTYFQNEAQLEKSRLLSDRFSAERPKGSFSTLEIQRTEQGDSAMYLCASSPRGAPTDTQYFGPGTRLTVL.

This clone turned up a few times. This chain's CDR3 is CATSRVIPRGSGNTIYF. The DNA for the CDR3 is TGTGCCACCAGCAGAGTGATCCCAAGGGGCTCTGGAAACACCATATATTTT. The chain combines TRBV15 with TRBJ1-3, with D maybe TRBD1 (5 bases). This CDR3 spans 17 amino acids. The V and J ends lost 1 base and 0 bases respectively, with 13 bases between them. Germline V gene data show CDR1 as LNHNV and CDR2 as YYDKDF (reference sequence).

The chain links TRBV15 to TRBJ2-7; TRBD1 matches at 10 bases. V dropped 3 bases and J dropped 2; count of bases not matched to a gene: 4. The length of the CDR3 is 15 residues. Germline CDR1 is LNHNV and CDR2 is YYDKDF (reference sequence). The CDR3 loop is CATSSFGTGAYEQYF. Here the CDR3 DNA reads TGTGCCACCAGCAGTTTCGGGACAGGGGCCTACGAGCAGTACTTC.

The genes are TRBV2 and TRBJ1-1; no firm D call. CDR1 is SNHLY, CDR2 FYNNEI, per germline. V was pared by 4 bases and J by 4 bases, with 10 bases between. This CDR3 is built from 13 residues. Here the CDR3 reads CASSVGHSTEAFF. In DNA, the CDR3 is TGTGCCAGCAGTGTTGGTCACAGCACTGAAGCTTTCTTT. Combining the CDR3 with reference TRBV2 and TRBJ1-1 gives the whole variable domain EPEVTQTPSHQVTQMGQEVILRCVPISNHLYFYWYRQILGQKVEFLVSFYNNEISEKSEIFDDQFSVERPDGSNFTLKIRSTKLEDSAMYFCASSVGHSTEAFFGQGTRLTVV.

V and J are TRBV23-1 and TRBJ2-2; 7 nucleotides line up with TRBD2. TRBV23-1 is reported as an ORF; its role is uncertain. This CDR3 region has 16 residues. The V segment lost 1 base and the J segment 5 bases; nucleotides outside the gene matches: 7. CDR3 sequence: CASSQLGLAETGELFF. DNA for the CDR3: TGCGCCAGCAGTCAATTAGGGCTAGCGGAAACCGGGGAGCTGTTTTTT.